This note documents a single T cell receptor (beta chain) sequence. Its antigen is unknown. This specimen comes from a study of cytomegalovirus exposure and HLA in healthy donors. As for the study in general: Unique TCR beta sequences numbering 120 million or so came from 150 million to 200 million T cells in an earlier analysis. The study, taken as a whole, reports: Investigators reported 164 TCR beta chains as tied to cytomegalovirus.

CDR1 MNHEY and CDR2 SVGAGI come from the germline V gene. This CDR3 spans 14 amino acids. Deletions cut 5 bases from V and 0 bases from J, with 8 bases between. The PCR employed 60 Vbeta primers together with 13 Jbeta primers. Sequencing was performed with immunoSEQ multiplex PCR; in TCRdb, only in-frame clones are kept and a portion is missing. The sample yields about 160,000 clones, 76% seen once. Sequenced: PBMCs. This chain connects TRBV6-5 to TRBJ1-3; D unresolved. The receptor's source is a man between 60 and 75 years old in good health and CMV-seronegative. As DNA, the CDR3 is TGTGCCAGCAGTACCGGGAACTCTGGAAACACCATATATTTT. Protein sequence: CASSTGNSGNTIYF.